The 11 T cell receptor beta chains below come from one sample, sequenced in a study of cytomegalovirus exposure and HLA in healthy donors. The PCR was carried out with 60 Vbeta primers and 13 Jbeta primers. TCRdb's table, derived via immunoSEQ multiplex PCR, lists solely in-frame clones and lacks some. The table lists some 85,000 clones, roughly 78% of them singletons, with about 4.6% in the top ten. Sequences were obtained from PBMCs. The receptors shown here come from a woman aged 35 to 49 in good health and CMV-seropositive.

This clone was counted a single time. As DNA, the CDR3 is TGTGCCAGCAGTTACTCTTCCGCCAGGGGGGAAAAACTGTTTTTT. Translation: CASSYSSARGEKLFF. J is TRBJ1-4 and V is TRBV6-6; 7 bases fit TRBD1. Germline CDR1 and CDR2: MNHNY and SVGAGI (reference sequence). The CDR3 is 15 amino acids. With 0 bases clipped from V and 8 bases from J, the junction kept 6 bases outside the gene matches.

This clone was recorded only once. One junction end disagrees with the germline gene, perhaps due to a read error. The sample carries other DNA sequences with the same CDR3. V and J are TRBV18 and TRBJ1-1, with D tentatively TRBD1 (5 bases). Germline V gives CDR1 KGHSH, CDR2 LQKENI. The CDR3 runs to 14 residues. CDR3 in DNA: TGTGCTAGCTCTCAACAGGCGTTGAACACTGAAGCTTTCTTT. The encoded protein is CASSQQALNTEAFF.

This clone showed up just a few times. The V call is TRBV4-3, the J call TRBJ2-7, with D possibly matching TRBD2 (6 bases). Trimming shortened V by 0 bases and J by 2 bases, and 20 bases separated the two germline ends. Germline V lookup: CDR1 LGHNA, CDR2 YSLEER. CDR3 length: 18 residues. The CDR3 is CASSQDSPGTYGPYEQYF. CDR3 DNA: TGCGCCAGCAGCCAAGATTCACCCGGGACTTATGGCCCCTACGAGCAGTACTTC.

Concerning this clone itself: The sample carries other DNA sequences with the same CDR3. The rearrangement joins TRBV2 to TRBJ1-1, with D unclear. Trimming cost V 8 bases and J 8 bases, with 18 bases left between them. The length of the CDR3 is 13 residues. Germline CDR1 is SNHLY and CDR2 is FYNNEI. CDR3 DNA: TGTGCCAGCGATAGAGAGGGTGGCACCGAAGCTTTCTTT. Protein product: CASDREGGTEAFF.

The V and J genes are TRBV6-5 and TRBJ2-7, with TRBD1 matching 9 bases. With V trimmed by 8 bases and J by 5 bases, 10 bases remained unmatched. The CDR3 has 14 amino acids. Germline CDR1 and CDR2: MNHEY and SVGAGI. In DNA, the CDR3 is TGTGCCAGCCGCTCCGGGACAGGGTCCCACGAGCAGTACTTC. It specifies CASRSGTGSHEQYF.

CDR3 protein: CASSEEWDRRHF. The DNA of the CDR3 is TGTGCCAGCAGTGAAGAATGGGACAGGAGGCATTTT. The rearrangement links TRBV6-1 to TRBJ1-5; 8 nucleotides align to TRBD1. Germline V gives CDR1 MNHNS, CDR2 SASEGT. This CDR3 has 12 amino acids. V gave up 1 base and J gave up 15 bases; unmatched junction bases: 5.

This clone has more than one count but fewer than ten. The V call is TRBV4-1, the J call TRBJ2-7; the D gene is possibly TRBD2 (7 bases). The CDR3 has 13 amino acids. CDR1 MGHRA and CDR2 YSYEKL come from the germline V gene. Trimming took off 4 bases at V and 5 bases at J, with 12 bases between the two ends. The CDR3 nucleotides are TGCGCCAGCAGCCCAGGGGAGGGGAACGAGCAGTACTTC. Amino acids: CASSPGEGNEQYF.

The chain is built from TRBV12-5 and TRBJ2-7, with 12 bases identical to TRBD2. Germline V gives CDR1 LGHNT, CDR2 FRNRAP. With 5 bases clipped from V and 5 bases from J, the junction kept 7 bases outside the gene matches. This CDR3 is 15 amino acids long. CDR3 residues: CASGLGTSGRDEQYF. The CDR3 DNA sequence: TGTGCTAGTGGTCTAGGGACTAGCGGGCGGGACGAGCAGTACTTC.

The chain recombines TRBV14 with TRBJ2-1, with D perhaps matching TRBD2 (6 bases). CDR1 and CDR2 (germline): SGHDN, FVKESK. Trimming stripped 6 bases from V and 10 bases from J, with 13 bases between. The CDR3 loop spans 12 amino acids. The CDR3 DNA is TGTGCCAGCAGTCCGGGGGTTGGAGAGCAGTTCTTC. Translating it yields CASSPGVGEQFF.

This clone showed up just a few times. The J gene is TRBJ2-7, the V gene TRBV5-8; 7 bases align to TRBD1. CDR1 is SGHTS, CDR2 YDEGEE, per germline. The CDR3 contains 12 residues. The junction had 5 bases not matched to a gene; V was cut back by 9 bases and J by 2 bases. CDR3 residues: CATPTGTYEQYF. In DNA, the CDR3 is TGTGCCACTCCGACAGGGACCTACGAGCAGTACTTC.

The chain combines TRBV6-1 with TRBJ2-3, with TRBD2 as a possible D gene (5 bases). From germline, CDR1 is MNHNS and CDR2 SASEGT. CDR3 length: 15 amino acids. V was shortened by 7 bases and J by 1 base, with 15 bases between the two germline ends. Here the CDR3 DNA reads TGTGCCAGCACCCGAGGGCCTCAGGGCACAGATACGCAGTATTTT. Amino acids: CASTRGPQGTDTQYF.